These 8 T cell receptor beta chains were sequenced from one sample in a study of shared clonotypes between healthy human individuals. The table came from immunoSEQ multiplex PCR; TCRdb's copy has only in-frame clones and leaves some out. The table lists 2 million to 2.5 million clones, 85% to 95% of them singletons. Material for sequencing was naive CD4+ T cells from PBMCs. Subset noted: CD45RA+ positively selected. The receptors here all came from a young man in good health. Some clones in this sample may be carry-over from other donors' samples.

The rearrangement links TRBV2 to TRBJ2-4, with 9 bases identical to TRBD2. The CDR3 covers 15 residues. CDR1 SNHLY and CDR2 FYNNEI come from the germline V gene. V trimming: 2 bases; J trimming: 7 bases; junction bases outside the gene matches: 6. In nucleotides, the CDR3 is TGTGCCAGCAGTGAACAGCGGGAGGCGTTCAACATTCAGTACTTC. Translation: CASSEQREAFNIQYF.

This clone has only one observation. The genes are TRBV28 and TRBJ1-2; D not certain. The CDR3 runs to 14 residues. V was clipped by 1 base and J by 7 bases, with 13 bases between them. The germline V gene has CDR1 MDHEN and CDR2 SYDVKM. CDR3 sequence: CASSLSRTQIGYTF. CDR3 bases: TGTGCCAGCAGTTTATCACGGACCCAAATTGGCTACACCTTC.

The chain has TRBV19 and TRBJ1-2; D call uncertain. Germline-derived CDR1 and CDR2 are LNHDA and SQIVND (reference sequence). This CDR3 region has 15 residues. The ends were cut back, 8 bases at V and 2 bases at J, with 18 bases in the middle. CDR3 sequence: CASRFGLYPNYGYTF. The CDR3 coding sequence is TGTGCCAGTCGTTTTGGCCTGTATCCCAACTATGGCTACACCTTC. Filled out from reference TRBV19 and TRBJ1-2, the complete variable domain reads DGGITQSPKYLFRKEGQNVTLSCEQNLNHDAMYWYRQDPGQGLRLIYYSQIVNDFQKGDIAEGYSVSREKKESFPLTVTSAQKNPTAFYLCASRFGLYPNYGYTFGSGTRLTVV.

This clone was recorded once. The J gene is TRBJ2-2, the V gene TRBV29-1; perhaps TRBD2 as D (6 bases). The CDR3 consists of 12 residues. The V end was cut by 4 bases, the J end by 5 bases, with 8 bases between. In germline, CDR1 is SQVTM, CDR2 ANQGSEA. Here the CDR3 reads CSVVRGTGELFF. The CDR3, as DNA: TGCAGCGTTGTCCGGGGGACCGGGGAGCTGTTTTTT.

This clone was recorded a few times. The same CDR3 also results from other DNA sequences found in this sample. V and J are TRBV5-4 and TRBJ1-1; no reliable D call. Trimming took 2 bases from V and 3 from J, leaving 2 bases between them. This CDR3 is 11 amino acids long. CDR1 is SGHNT, CDR2 YYREEE, per germline (reference sequence). The CDR3 loop reads CASSFYTEAFF. The CDR3 coding sequence is TGTGCCAGCAGCTTTTACACTGAAGCTTTCTTT.

The chain has TRBV27 and TRBJ1-2, with 9 bases matching TRBD1. The CDR3 loop spans 14 amino acids. CDR1 and CDR2 from the germline V gene are MNHEY and SMNVEV (reference sequence). V was clipped by 3 bases and J by 4 bases; unmatched bases: 3. For the CDR3, the DNA is TGTGCCAGCAGTTTCCGGGACAGGGCCTATGGCTACACCTTC. Protein: CASSFRDRAYGYTF.

The chain is built from TRBV19 and TRBJ2-5; D unclear. The germline gives CDR1 LNHDA, CDR2 SQIVND (reference sequence). Trimming left V 9 bases short and J 3 bases short, with 11 bases between. The CDR3 runs to 12 residues. CDR3 residues: CASSAGKETQYF. CDR3 DNA sequence: TGTGCCAGCTCGGCAGGCAAAGAGACCCAGTACTTC.

This clone was observed once. V usage is TRBV5-1 and J usage is TRBJ2-1; tentatively, D is TRBD1 or TRBD2 (5 bases each). Trimming shortened V by 5 bases and J by 7 bases, and 16 bases separated the two germline ends. Per germline, CDR1 SGHRS and CDR2 YFSETQ. This CDR3 is 14 amino acids long. CDR3 sequence reads: CASSFSGDDNEQFF. The CDR3 DNA follows: TGCGCCAGCAGTTTTTCCGGGGACGATAATGAGCAGTTCTTC.